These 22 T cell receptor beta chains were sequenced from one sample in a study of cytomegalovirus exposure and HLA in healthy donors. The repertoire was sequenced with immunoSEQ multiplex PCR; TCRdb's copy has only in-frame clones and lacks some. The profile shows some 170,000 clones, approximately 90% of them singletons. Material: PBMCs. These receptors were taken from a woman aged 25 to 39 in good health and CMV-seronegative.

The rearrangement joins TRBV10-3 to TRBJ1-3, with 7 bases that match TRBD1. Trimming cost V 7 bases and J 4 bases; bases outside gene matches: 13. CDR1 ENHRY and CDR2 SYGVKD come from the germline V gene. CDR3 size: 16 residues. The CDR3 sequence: CAITAGGRGAGNTIYF. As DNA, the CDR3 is TGTGCCATCACCGCAGGGGGTAGAGGGGCCGGAAACACCATATATTTT.

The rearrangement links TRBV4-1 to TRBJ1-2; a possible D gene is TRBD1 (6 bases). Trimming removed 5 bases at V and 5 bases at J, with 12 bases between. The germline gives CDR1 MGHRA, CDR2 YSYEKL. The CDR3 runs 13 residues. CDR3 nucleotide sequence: TGCGCCAGCAGCGAGGGGACATTTTATGGCTACACCTTC. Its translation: CASSEGTFYGYTF.

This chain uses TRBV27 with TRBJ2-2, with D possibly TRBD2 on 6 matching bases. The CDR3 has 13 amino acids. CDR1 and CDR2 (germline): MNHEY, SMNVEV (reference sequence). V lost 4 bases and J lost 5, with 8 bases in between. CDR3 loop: CASSSGETGELFF. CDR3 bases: TGTGCCAGCAGTTCGGGGGAGACCGGGGAGCTGTTTTTT.

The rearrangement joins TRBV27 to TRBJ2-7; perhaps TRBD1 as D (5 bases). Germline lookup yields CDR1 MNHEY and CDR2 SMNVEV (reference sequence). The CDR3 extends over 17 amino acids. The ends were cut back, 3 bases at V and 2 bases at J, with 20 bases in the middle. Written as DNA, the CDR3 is TGTGCCAGCAGTTTTCTCTACCCCTCAGGGCGGACCTACGAGCAGTACTTC. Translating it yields CASSFLYPSGRTYEQYF.

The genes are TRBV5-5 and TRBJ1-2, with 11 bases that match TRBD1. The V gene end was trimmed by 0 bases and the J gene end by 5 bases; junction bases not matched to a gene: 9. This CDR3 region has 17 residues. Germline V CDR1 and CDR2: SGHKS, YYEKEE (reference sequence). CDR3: CASSLGPGQGAGYGYTF. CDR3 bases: TGTGCCAGCAGCTTGGGCCCCGGACAGGGGGCAGGGTATGGCTACACCTTC.

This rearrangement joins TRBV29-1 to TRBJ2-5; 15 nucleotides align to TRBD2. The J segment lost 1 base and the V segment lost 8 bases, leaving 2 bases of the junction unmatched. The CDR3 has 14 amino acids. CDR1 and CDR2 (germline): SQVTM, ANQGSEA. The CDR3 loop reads CSWGLAGGQETQYF. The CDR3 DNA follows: TGCAGCTGGGGACTAGCGGGGGGCCAAGAGACCCAGTACTTC.

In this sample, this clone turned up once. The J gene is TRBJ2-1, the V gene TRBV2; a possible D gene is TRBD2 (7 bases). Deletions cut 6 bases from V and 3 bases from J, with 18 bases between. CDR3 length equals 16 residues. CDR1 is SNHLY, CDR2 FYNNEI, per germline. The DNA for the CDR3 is TGTGCCAGCAGCGCATGGCCGGGGGGCGACTACAATGAGCAGTTCTTC. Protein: CASSAWPGGDYNEQFF.

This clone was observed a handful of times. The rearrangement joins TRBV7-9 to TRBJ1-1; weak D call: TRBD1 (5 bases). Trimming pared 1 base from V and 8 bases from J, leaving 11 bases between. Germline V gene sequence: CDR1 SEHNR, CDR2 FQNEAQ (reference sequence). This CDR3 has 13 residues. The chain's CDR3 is CASSLGMGREAFF. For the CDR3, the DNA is TGTGCCAGCAGCTTAGGCATGGGGCGAGAAGCTTTCTTT.

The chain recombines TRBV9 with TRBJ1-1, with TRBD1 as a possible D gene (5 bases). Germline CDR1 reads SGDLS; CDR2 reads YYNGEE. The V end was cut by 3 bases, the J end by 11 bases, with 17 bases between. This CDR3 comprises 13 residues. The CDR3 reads CASSALWGGNAFF. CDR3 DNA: TGTGCCAGCAGCGCCCTATGGGGGGGGAACGCTTTCTTT. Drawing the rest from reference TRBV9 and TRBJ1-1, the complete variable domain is DSGVTQTPKHLITATGQRVTLRCSPRSGDLSVYWYQQSLDQGLQFLIQYYNGEERAKGNILERFSAQQFPDLHSELNLSSLELGDSALYFCASSALWGGNAFFGQGTRLTVV.

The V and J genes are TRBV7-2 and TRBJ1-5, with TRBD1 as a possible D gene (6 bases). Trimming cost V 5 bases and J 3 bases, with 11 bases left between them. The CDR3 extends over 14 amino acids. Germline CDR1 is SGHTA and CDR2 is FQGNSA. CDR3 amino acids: CASSRTGFNQPQHF. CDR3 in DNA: TGTGCCAGCAGCCGAACAGGGTTCAATCAGCCCCAGCATTTT.

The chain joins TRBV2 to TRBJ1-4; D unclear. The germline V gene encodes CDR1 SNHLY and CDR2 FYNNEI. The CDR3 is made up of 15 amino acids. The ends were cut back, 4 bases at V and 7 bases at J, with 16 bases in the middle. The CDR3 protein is CASSAISALGEKLFF. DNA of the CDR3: TGTGCCAGCAGTGCGATCTCCGCCCTAGGTGAAAAACTGTTTTTT.

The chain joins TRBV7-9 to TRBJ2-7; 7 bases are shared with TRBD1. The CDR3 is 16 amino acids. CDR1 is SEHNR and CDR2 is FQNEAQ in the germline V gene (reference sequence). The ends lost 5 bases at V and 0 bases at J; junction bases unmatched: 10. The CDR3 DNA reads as TGTGCCAGCAGCCCACCCACAAACAGGGGCTCCTACGAGCAGTACTTC. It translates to CASSPPTNRGSYEQYF.

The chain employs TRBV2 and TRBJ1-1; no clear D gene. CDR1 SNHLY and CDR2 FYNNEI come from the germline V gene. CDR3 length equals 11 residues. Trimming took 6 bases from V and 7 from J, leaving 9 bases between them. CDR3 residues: CASSRQLEAFF. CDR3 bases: TGTGCCAGCAGCCGTCAACTTGAAGCTTTCTTT.

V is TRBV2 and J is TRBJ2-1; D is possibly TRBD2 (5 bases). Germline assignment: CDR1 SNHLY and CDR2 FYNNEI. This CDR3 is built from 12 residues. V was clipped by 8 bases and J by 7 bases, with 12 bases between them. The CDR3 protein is CASQFSGNEQFF. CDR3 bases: TGTGCCAGCCAGTTTTCGGGAAATGAGCAGTTCTTC.

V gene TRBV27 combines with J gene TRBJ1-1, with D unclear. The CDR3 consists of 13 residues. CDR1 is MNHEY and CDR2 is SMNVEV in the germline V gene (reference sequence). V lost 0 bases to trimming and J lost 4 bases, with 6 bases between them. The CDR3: CASSLSPVTEAFF. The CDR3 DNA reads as TGTGCCAGCAGTTTATCGCCGGTCACTGAAGCTTTCTTT.

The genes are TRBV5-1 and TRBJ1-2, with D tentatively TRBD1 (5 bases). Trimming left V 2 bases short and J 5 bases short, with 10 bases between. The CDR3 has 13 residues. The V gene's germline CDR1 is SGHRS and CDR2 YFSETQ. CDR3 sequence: CASSLGAGYGYTF. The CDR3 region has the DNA TGCGCCAGCAGCTTAGGGGCCGGGTATGGCTACACCTTC.

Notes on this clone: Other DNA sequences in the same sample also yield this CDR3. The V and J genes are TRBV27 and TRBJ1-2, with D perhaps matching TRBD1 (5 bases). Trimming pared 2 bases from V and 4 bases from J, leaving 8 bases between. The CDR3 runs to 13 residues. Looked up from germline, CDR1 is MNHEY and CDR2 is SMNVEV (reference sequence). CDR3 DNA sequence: TGTGCCAGCAGTTTAGGGGGGGGCTATGGCTACACCTTC. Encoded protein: CASSLGGGYGYTF.

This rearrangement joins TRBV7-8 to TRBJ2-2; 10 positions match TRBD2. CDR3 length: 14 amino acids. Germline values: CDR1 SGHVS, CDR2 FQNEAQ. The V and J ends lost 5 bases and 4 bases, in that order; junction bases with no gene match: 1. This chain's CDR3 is CASSQRGGTGELFF. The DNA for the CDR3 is TGTGCCAGCAGCCAGCGGGGGGGCACCGGGGAGCTGTTTTTT.

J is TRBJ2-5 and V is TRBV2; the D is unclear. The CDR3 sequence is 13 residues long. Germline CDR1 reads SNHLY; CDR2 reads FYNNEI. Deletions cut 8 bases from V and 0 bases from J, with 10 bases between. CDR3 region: CASEAENQETQYF. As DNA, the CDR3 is TGTGCCAGCGAGGCAGAGAACCAAGAGACCCAGTACTTC.

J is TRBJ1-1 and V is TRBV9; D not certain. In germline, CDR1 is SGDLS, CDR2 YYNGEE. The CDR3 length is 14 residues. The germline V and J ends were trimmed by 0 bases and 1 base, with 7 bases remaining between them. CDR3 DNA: TGTGCCAGCAGCGTAGGGAGCAGGAACACTGAAGCTTTCTTT. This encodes CASSVGSRNTEAFF.

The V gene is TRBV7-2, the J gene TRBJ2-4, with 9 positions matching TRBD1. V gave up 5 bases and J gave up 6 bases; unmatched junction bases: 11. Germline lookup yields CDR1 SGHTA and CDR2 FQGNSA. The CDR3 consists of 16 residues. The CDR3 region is CASSISGQGKGNIQYF. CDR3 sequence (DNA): TGTGCCAGCAGCATAAGCGGACAGGGGAAAGGAAACATTCAGTACTTC.

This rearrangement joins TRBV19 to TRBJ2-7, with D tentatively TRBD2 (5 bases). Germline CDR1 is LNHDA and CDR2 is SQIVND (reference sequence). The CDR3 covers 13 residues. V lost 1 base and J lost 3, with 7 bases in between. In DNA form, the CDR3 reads TGTGCCAGTAGTATAGCCGGAGGCTACGAGCAGTACTTC. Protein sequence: CASSIAGGYEQYF.